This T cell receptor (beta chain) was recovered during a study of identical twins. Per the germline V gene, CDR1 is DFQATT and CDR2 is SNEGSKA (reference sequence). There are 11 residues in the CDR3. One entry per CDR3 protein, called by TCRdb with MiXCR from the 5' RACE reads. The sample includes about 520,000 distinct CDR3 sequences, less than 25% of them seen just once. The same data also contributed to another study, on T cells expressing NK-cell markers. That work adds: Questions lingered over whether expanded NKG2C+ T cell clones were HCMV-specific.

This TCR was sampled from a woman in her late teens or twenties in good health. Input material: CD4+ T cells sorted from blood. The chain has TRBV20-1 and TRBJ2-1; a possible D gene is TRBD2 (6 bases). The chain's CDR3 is CAGLEYNEQFF. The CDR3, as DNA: TGCGCGGGACTTGAGTACAATGAGCAGTTCTTC.